A single sample gave rise to the 30 T cell receptor beta chains below, sequenced in a study of OX40 agonist ivuxolimab in advanced cancers. Library generation was performed with the immunoSEQ multiplex PCR assay. Here the immuneACCESS table is served through TCRdb, limited to in-frame sequences with V and J called. Missing clones are a known gap in these copies; in checked studies unresolved V genes cover under half, and the rest lacks a known reason. This sample gives around 62,000 clones in total; about 80% of them show up just once. The ten top clones hold 4.4% of the sample. The source material was CD4+ or CD8+ T cells sorted from blood, sampled in a trial of the OX40 agonist ivuxolimab. The receptor source for this set is an adult with an advanced solid tumor such as melanoma, head and neck, liver or kidney cancer.

The J gene is TRBJ1-4, the V gene TRBV4-2, with 7 bases matching TRBD1. Germline V gene lookup returns CDR1 LGHNA and CDR2 YNFKEQ. The CDR3 contains 16 residues. Trimming removed 1 base from V and 4 bases from J; junction bases left unmatched: 6. CDR3: CASSQGEGAINEKLFF. The CDR3 DNA reads TGTGCCAGCAGCCAAGGTGAGGGGGCCATTAATGAAAAACTGTTTTTT.

The chain uses TRBV27 and TRBJ1-1, with D maybe TRBD1 (5 bases). Trimming removed 4 bases from V and 1 base from J, with 10 bases in between. CDR1 and CDR2 from the germline V gene are MNHEY and SMNVEV (reference sequence). The CDR3 is made up of 14 amino acids. CDR3 nucleotides: TGTGCCAGCAGTTATGGGACGGGGAACACTGAAGCTTTCTTT. As protein: CASSYGTGNTEAFF.

The V call is TRBV6-1, the J call TRBJ1-5; D ambiguous. V lost 10 bases and J 3 bases, leaving 16 bases between the germline ends. The CDR3 has 14 amino acids. The germline gives CDR1 MNHNS, CDR2 SASEGT. CDR3: CATLGRALNQPQHF. The CDR3 nucleotides read TGTGCCACTCTGGGTCGAGCTCTCAATCAGCCCCAGCATTTT.

Details on this clone: Relative to the germline gene, one junction end is altered; a read error may explain this. The CDR3 loop is CASSRGQGYEQYF. The CDR3 DNA sequence: TGTGCTAGCAGCCGAGGACAGGGTTACGAGCAGTACTTC. The genes are TRBV7-7 and TRBJ2-7; TRBD1 matches 8 bases. This CDR3 comprises 13 residues. Germline-derived CDR1 and CDR2 are SSHAT and FNYEAQ (reference sequence).

The rearrangement uses TRBV5-6 and TRBJ1-5; D perhaps matches TRBD1 (5 bases). The germline V gene has CDR1 SGHDT and CDR2 YYEEEE. The CDR3 consists of 16 residues. V was trimmed by 0 bases and J by 2 bases, leaving 12 bases between them. CDR3 residues: CASSLDRGAGNQPQHF. The CDR3 nucleotides read TGTGCCAGCAGCTTGGATCGGGGCGCGGGCAATCAGCCCCAGCATTTT.

The chain has TRBV7-2 and TRBJ2-7; 7 positions match TRBD1. V gave up 5 bases and J gave up 6 bases; unmatched junction bases: 10. Germline V lookup: CDR1 SGHTA, CDR2 FQGNSA. This CDR3 contains 14 residues. CDR3 region: CASSETGTVVEQYF. CDR3 nucleotides: TGTGCCAGCAGCGAAACAGGGACAGTGGTCGAGCAGTACTTC.

The chain carries TRBV19 and TRBJ2-7; D is possibly TRBD2 (6 bases). Germline V gene sequence: CDR1 LNHDA, CDR2 SQIVND (reference sequence). The CDR3 is made up of 13 amino acids. Deletions cut 10 bases from V and 6 bases from J, with 19 bases between. The CDR3 coding sequence is TGTGCCACTAGGGAGGCGGGGCTCGGCGAGCAGTACTTC. It is translated as CATREAGLGEQYF.

This clone was counted only a few times. Written as DNA, the CDR3 is TGTGCCAGCAGCGTAGAGGCCCCCGATAGCACAGATACGCAGTATTTT. This encodes CASSVEAPDSTDTQYF. This chain uses TRBV9 with TRBJ2-3; D uncertain. Trimming took 0 bases from V and 0 from J, leaving 11 bases between them. Looked up from germline, CDR1 is SGDLS and CDR2 is YYNGEE. The CDR3 runs 16 residues.

The chain couples TRBV9 to TRBJ1-1; TRBD1 matches at 7 bases. The trim removed 4 bases at V and 9 bases at J, leaving 6 bases unmatched. The CDR3 loop spans 12 amino acids. CDR1 and CDR2 (germline): SGDLS, YYNGEE. As DNA, the CDR3 is TGTGCCAGCAGCTCTCAGACAGGGAAAGCTTTCTTT. Its protein is CASSSQTGKAFF.

This rearrangement joins TRBV10-3 to TRBJ1-6; D not resolved. CDR1 is ENHRY, CDR2 SYGVKD, per germline. CDR3 length equals 15 residues. The V end was cut by 6 bases, the J end by 6 bases, with 15 bases between. CDR3 sequence (DNA): TGTGCCATCAGCGGAGATGCGAAGCCTAATTCACCCCTCCACTTT. The encoded protein is CAISGDAKPNSPLHF.

The chain employs TRBV6-1 and TRBJ2-7; 8 bases match TRBD2. V lost 7 bases and J lost 4; bases outside the gene matches: 12. The CDR3 is made up of 15 amino acids. CDR1 is MNHNS, CDR2 SASEGT, per germline. The CDR3 reads CASTTGGARVYEQYF. CDR3 bases: TGTGCCAGCACAACGGGGGGGGCACGAGTTTACGAGCAGTACTTC.

V gene TRBV5-1 combines with J gene TRBJ2-1; 10 nucleotides align to TRBD2. The CDR3 runs 15 residues. Per the germline V gene, CDR1 is SGHRS and CDR2 is YFSETQ. V shed 4 bases, J shed 4 bases, and the junction held 5 bases outside the gene matches. The CDR3 region has the DNA TGCGCCAGCAGCCGAAGCGGGGGGGCGTACAATGAGCAGTTCTTC. Translated, it gives CASSRSGGAYNEQFF.

With regard to this clone: One junction end disagrees with the germline gene, perhaps due to a read error. The V and J genes are TRBV7-9 and TRBJ2-3, with D hard to call. This CDR3 is built from 13 residues. CDR1 SEHNR and CDR2 FQNEAQ come from the germline V gene (reference sequence). Here the CDR3 reads CASSLDTVPQPLF. CDR3 coding DNA: TGTGCCAGCAGCTTAGATACAGTTCCACAGCCCTTATTT. The whole variable domain, filled in from reference TRBV7-9 and TRBJ2-3, reads DTGVSQNPRHKITKRGQNVTFRCDPISEHNRLYWYRQTLGQGPEFLTYFQNEAQLEKSRLLSDRFSAERPKGSFSTLEIQRTEQGDSAMYLCASSLDTVPQPLFGPGTRLTVL.

The chain carries TRBV6-6 and TRBJ1-4; a weak D match, TRBD1 (5 bases). Germline loops: CDR1 MNHNY, CDR2 SVGAGI (reference sequence). V lost 0 bases and J 7 bases, leaving 15 bases between the germline ends. The CDR3 has 16 residues. CDR3 nucleotide sequence: TGTGCCAGCAGTTACTCCCGGGACGCGGGGCGTGAAAAACTGTTTTTT. The encoded protein is CASSYSRDAGREKLFF.

The V and J genes are TRBV6-5 and TRBJ1-5, with unresolved D. Looked up from germline, CDR1 is MNHEY and CDR2 is SVGAGI. Trimming took off 6 bases at V and 9 bases at J, with 9 bases between the two ends. CDR3 length equals 11 residues. The CDR3 coding sequence is TGTGCCAGCAGGGATGGTTGGCCCCAGCATTTT. This codes for CASRDGWPQHF.

This chain uses TRBV19 with TRBJ1-3; D not certain. Trimming took off 2 bases at V and 4 bases at J, with 12 bases between the two ends. Germline assignment: CDR1 LNHDA and CDR2 SQIVND (reference sequence). The CDR3 length is 15 residues. The CDR3 sequence is CASSIPWKSGNTIYF. DNA for the CDR3: TGTGCCAGTAGTATACCCTGGAAATCCGGAAACACCATATATTTT. Full variable domain (remainder filled in from reference TRBV19 and TRBJ1-3): DGGITQSPKYLFRKEGQNVTLSCEQNLNHDAMYWYRQDPGQGLRLIYYSQIVNDFQKGDIAEGYSVSREKKESFPLTVTSAQKNPTAFYLCASSIPWKSGNTIYFGEGSWLTVV.

J is TRBJ1-6 and V is TRBV6-6; no clear D. The CDR3 is 16 residues long. Germline loops: CDR1 MNHNY, CDR2 SVGAGI (reference sequence). V lost 6 bases to trimming and J lost 0 bases, with 12 bases between them. The CDR3 bases are TGTGCCAGCAGAAATCAACGGAGCTCCTATAATTCACCCCTCCACTTT. It specifies CASRNQRSSYNSPLHF.

The V and J genes are TRBV28 and TRBJ1-1, with TRBD1 matching over 7 bases. The CDR3 is 15 amino acids. The J segment lost 8 bases and the V segment lost 3 bases, leaving 12 bases of the junction unmatched. Germline V gene lookup returns CDR1 MDHEN and CDR2 SYDVKM. CDR3: CASSFRIGQGVEAFF. The CDR3 DNA is TGTGCCAGCAGTTTTAGGATCGGGCAGGGGGTAGAAGCTTTCTTT. Using reference TRBV28 and TRBJ1-1 for the parts outside the CDR3, the full variable domain is DVKVTQSSRYLVKRTGEKVFLECVQDMDHENMFWYRQDPGLGLRLIYFSYDVKMKEKGDIPEGYSVSREKKERFSLILESASTNQTSMYLCASSFRIGQGVEAFFGQGTRLTVV.

This chain joins TRBV9 and TRBJ2-1, with 7 nucleotides matching TRBD2. This CDR3 spans 16 amino acids. The germline gives CDR1 SGDLS, CDR2 YYNGEE. V lost 4 bases to trimming and J lost 0 bases; unmatched junction nucleotides: 7. CDR3 residues: CASSNTAGDSYNEQFF. The CDR3 DNA sequence: TGTGCCAGCAGCAACACCGCGGGGGACTCCTACAATGAGCAGTTCTTC.

The rearrangement uses TRBV5-1 and TRBJ1-3, with D unclear. The CDR3 is made up of 13 amino acids. CDR1 and CDR2 from the germline V gene are SGHRS and YFSETQ. V was pared by 4 bases and J by 0 bases, with 5 bases between. The CDR3 DNA reads as TGCGCCAGCAGCGGATCCTCTGGAAACACCATATATTTT. It specifies CASSGSSGNTIYF.

The CDR3 nucleotides are TGTGCCAGCAGGACCTCCTCAGGGGGGCGCCTGGGCTATGGCTACACCTTC. This sequence encodes CASRTSSGGRLGYGYTF. The chain has TRBV27 and TRBJ1-2; 7 bases map to TRBD1. V shed 6 bases and J 4 bases; nucleotides not matched to a gene: 17. This CDR3 contains 17 residues. Germline assignment: CDR1 MNHEY and CDR2 SMNVEV (reference sequence).

V gene TRBV10-1 combines with J gene TRBJ2-2; no firm D call. Germline CDR1 is WNHNN and CDR2 is SYGVQD (reference sequence). This CDR3 has 17 amino acids. Deletions cut 5 bases from V and 8 bases from J, with 24 bases between. For the CDR3, the DNA is TGCGCCAGCAGTAAATACAGCTACCTCACCATTTTGGGGGAGCTGTTTTTT. As protein: CASSKYSYLTILGELFF.

The table lists this clone with a few counts. This sequence joins TRBV28 and TRBJ1-5, with D unresolved. This CDR3 spans 16 amino acids. From germline, CDR1 is MDHEN and CDR2 SYDVKM. Trimming stripped 6 bases from V and 0 bases from J, with 15 bases between. This CDR3 reads CASSLAGRDSNQPQHF. CDR3 coding DNA: TGTGCCAGCAGCCTCGCGGGCAGAGATAGCAATCAGCCCCAGCATTTT.

This chain uses TRBV2 with TRBJ2-5; no clear D gene. Germline V lookup: CDR1 SNHLY, CDR2 FYNNEI. V was cut by 6 bases and J by 5 bases, with 16 bases left in between. The CDR3 has 14 amino acids. The DNA of the CDR3 is TGTGCCAGCAGGACCCTAGGTCTAGAGGAGACCCAGTACTTC. Its translation: CASRTLGLEETQYF.

This chain joins TRBV29-1 and TRBJ1-1, with D perhaps TRBD1 (5 bases). V lost 6 bases to trimming and J lost 4 bases, with 15 bases between them. The CDR3 runs to 13 residues. Germline-derived CDR1 and CDR2 are SQVTM and ANQGSEA. CDR3 amino acids: CSVAGRGSTEAFF. CDR3 DNA: TGCAGCGTAGCGGGGCGCGGTAGCACTGAAGCTTTCTTT.

V is TRBV6-1 and J is TRBJ1-1; D unresolved. Germline CDR1 is MNHNS and CDR2 is SASEGT. This CDR3 is 15 amino acids long. V dropped 0 bases and J dropped 7 bases, with 15 bases sitting between them. The CDR3 coding sequence is TGTGCCAGCAGTGAAGCGCTAGGGCGGTCAGGTGAAGCTTTCTTT. Translation: CASSEALGRSGEAFF.

J is TRBJ2-1 and V is TRBV6-1; 10 bases align to TRBD1. This CDR3 spans 15 amino acids. The germline V gene encodes CDR1 MNHNS and CDR2 SASEGT. The J segment lost 5 bases and the V segment lost 4 bases, leaving 5 bases of the junction unmatched. The CDR3 reads CASSVPGQGNNEQFF. The DNA for the CDR3 is TGTGCCAGCAGTGTCCCGGGACAGGGGAACAATGAGCAGTTCTTC.

This chain joins TRBV7-2 and TRBJ2-1; the D call may be TRBD1 or TRBD2 (6 bases each). The V and J ends lost 5 bases and 3 bases respectively, with 17 bases between them. This CDR3 region has 16 residues. CDR1 and CDR2 (germline): SGHTA, FQGNSA. DNA for the CDR3: TGTGCCAGCAGCCGCGGCGGGGACAACTACTACAATGAGCAGTTCTTC. Its translation is CASSRGGDNYYNEQFF.

The rearrangement uses TRBV28 and TRBJ1-2; the D gene is possibly TRBD1 (5 bases). Looked up from germline, CDR1 is MDHEN and CDR2 is SYDVKM. This CDR3 is 11 amino acids long. With 8 bases removed from V and 3 bases from J, the gap between germline ends came to 7 bases. The CDR3 DNA follows: TGTGCCAGCCGGGGGGACTATGGCTACACCTTC. It is translated as CASRGDYGYTF.

This clone was observed a handful of times. The chain couples TRBV9 to TRBJ2-3; D is undetermined. V lost 4 bases and J lost 6, with 12 bases in between. The CDR3 totals 13 residues. The germline gives CDR1 SGDLS, CDR2 YYNGEE. This CDR3 reads CASSPGPSDTQYF. DNA for the CDR3: TGTGCCAGCAGCCCCGGTCCTTCCGATACGCAGTATTTT. Complete variable domain (other parts from reference TRBV9 and TRBJ2-3): DSGVTQTPKHLITATGQRVTLRCSPRSGDLSVYWYQQSLDQGLQFLIQYYNGEERAKGNILERFSAQQFPDLHSELNLSSLELGDSALYFCASSPGPSDTQYFGPGTRLTVL.